This TCR beta chain was identified in a study of blood T cell repertoires in COVID-19. Study background: Samples representing acute and convalescent COVID-19 were sourced from the United States, Italy and Spain. T cells, B-cell-depleted T cells, or PBMCs provided the cDNA or gDNA that served as material.

Assay: immunoSEQ multiplex PCR; the TCRdb copy retains only in-frame clones and omits some. The repertoire holds roughly 120,000 clones, with approximately 82% as singletons. The CDR3 has 11 amino acids. CDR1 and CDR2 (germline): DFQATT, SNEGSKA (reference sequence). V lost 4 bases and J 7 bases, leaving 10 bases between the germline ends. What was sequenced was peripheral blood. This chain uses TRBV20-1 with TRBJ1-2; no firm D call. The sequence was obtained from an elderly woman with acute or convalescent COVID-19. Written as DNA, the CDR3 is TGCAGTGCTACGGGAACCGGTGGCTACACCTTC. This translates into CSATGTGGYTF.